Given below is one T cell receptor (beta chain) in context. The target antigen is unknown. The record originates from a study of T cells expressing NK-cell markers. Study findings and constraints: The CD3+CD56-NKG2C+ fraction was also led by these clonotypes in a handful of donors. The contribution of dominant NKG2C+ clonotypes to CD8+ T cells in five to seven donors was about 1.0-7.5%.

UMIs accompanied the 5'RACE template switching by which TCR beta cDNA was made. After re-calling the 5' RACE reads, TCRdb lists one entry per CDR3 protein, DNA absent. Its table lists a few hundred thousand distinct CDR3 sequences. The sequenced sample was blood T cells: a sorted CD56 or NKG2C T cell subset, CD4+ or CD8+ T cells, or bulk PBMC T cells (not recorded which). This receptor was taken from a man aged 18-70 years in good health.

The CDR3 protein is CASSLRIRGLVTDTQYF. The V call is TRBV7-8, the J call TRBJ2-3. This CDR3 is 17 amino acids long. Germline V gene data show CDR1 as SGHVS and CDR2 as FQNEAQ.